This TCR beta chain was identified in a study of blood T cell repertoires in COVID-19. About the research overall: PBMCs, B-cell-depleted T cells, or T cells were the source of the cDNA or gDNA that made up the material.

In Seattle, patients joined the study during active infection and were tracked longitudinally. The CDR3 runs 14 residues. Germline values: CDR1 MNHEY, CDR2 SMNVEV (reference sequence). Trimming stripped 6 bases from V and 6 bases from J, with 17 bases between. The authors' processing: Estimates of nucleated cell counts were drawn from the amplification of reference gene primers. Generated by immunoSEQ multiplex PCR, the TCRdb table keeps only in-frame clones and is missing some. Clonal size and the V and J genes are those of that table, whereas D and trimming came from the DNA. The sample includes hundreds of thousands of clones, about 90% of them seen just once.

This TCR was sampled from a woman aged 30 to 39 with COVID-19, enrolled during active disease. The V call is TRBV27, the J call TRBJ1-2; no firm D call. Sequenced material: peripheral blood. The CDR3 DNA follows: TGTGCCAGCAGCCCCCGCGGGCCTTCCCATGGCTACACCTTC. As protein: CASSPRGPSHGYTF.